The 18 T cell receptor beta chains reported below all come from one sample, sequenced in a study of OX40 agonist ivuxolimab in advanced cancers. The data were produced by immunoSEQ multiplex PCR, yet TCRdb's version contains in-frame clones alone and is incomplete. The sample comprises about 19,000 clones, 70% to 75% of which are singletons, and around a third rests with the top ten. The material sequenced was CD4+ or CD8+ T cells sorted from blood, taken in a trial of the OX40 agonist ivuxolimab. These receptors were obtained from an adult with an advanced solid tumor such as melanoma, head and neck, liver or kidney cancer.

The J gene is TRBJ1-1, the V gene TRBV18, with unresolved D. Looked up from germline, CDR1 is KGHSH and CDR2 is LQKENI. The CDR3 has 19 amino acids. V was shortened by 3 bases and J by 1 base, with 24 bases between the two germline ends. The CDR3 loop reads CASSPTQFLDTFPNTEAFF. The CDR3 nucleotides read TGTGCCAGCTCACCTACCCAGTTCCTAGATACGTTCCCGAACACTGAAGCTTTCTTT.

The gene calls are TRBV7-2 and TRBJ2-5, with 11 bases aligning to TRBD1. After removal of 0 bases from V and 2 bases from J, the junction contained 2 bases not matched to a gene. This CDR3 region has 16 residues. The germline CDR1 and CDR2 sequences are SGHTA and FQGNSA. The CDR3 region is CASSLAGTGGQETQYF. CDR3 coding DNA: TGTGCCAGCAGCTTAGCCGGGACAGGGGGACAAGAGACCCAGTACTTC.

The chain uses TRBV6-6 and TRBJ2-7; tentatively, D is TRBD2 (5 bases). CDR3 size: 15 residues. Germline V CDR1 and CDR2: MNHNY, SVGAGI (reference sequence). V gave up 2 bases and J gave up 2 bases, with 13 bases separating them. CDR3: CASSYGGSRTYEQYF. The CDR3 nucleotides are TGTGCCAGCAGTTACGGAGGCTCAAGAACCTACGAGCAGTACTTC.

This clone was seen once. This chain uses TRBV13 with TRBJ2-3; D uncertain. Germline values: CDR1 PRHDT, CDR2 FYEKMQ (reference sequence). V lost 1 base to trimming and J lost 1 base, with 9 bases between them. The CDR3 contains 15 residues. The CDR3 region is CASSLDDGRTDTQYF. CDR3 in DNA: TGTGCCAGCAGCTTAGATGACGGGCGCACAGATACGCAGTATTTT.

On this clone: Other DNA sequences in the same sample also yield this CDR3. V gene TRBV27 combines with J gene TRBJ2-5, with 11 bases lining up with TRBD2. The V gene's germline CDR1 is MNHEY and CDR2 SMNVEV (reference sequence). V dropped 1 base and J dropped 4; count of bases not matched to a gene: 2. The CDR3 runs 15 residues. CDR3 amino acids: CASSLLAGGPETQYF. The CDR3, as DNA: TGTGCCAGCAGTTTATTAGCGGGAGGGCCAGAGACCCAGTACTTC.

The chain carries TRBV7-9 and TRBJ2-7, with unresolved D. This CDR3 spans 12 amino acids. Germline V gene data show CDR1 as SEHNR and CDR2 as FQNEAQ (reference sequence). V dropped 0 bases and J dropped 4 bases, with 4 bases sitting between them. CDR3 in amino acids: CASSLATYEQYF. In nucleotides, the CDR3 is TGTGCCAGCAGCTTAGCGACTTACGAGCAGTACTTC. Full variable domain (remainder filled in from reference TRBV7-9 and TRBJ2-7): DTGVSQNPRHKITKRGQNVTFRCDPISEHNRLYWYRQTLGQGPEFLTYFQNEAQLEKSRLLSDRFSAERPKGSFSTLEIQRTEQGDSAMYLCASSLATYEQYFGPGTRLTVT.

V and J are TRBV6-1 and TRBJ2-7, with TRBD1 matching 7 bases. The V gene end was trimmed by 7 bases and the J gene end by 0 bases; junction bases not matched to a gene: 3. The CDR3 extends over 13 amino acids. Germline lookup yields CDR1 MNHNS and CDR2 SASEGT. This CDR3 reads CASTGDSSYEQYF. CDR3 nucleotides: TGTGCCAGCACCGGGGACAGCTCCTACGAGCAGTACTTC.

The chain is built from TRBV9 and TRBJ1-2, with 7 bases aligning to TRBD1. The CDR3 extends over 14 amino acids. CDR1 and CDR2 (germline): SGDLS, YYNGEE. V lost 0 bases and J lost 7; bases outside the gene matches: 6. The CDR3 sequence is CASSVGTGVGGYTF. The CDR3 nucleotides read TGTGCCAGCAGCGTAGGTACAGGGGTTGGTGGCTACACCTTC. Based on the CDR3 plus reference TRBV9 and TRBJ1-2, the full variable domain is DSGVTQTPKHLITATGQRVTLRCSPRSGDLSVYWYQQSLDQGLQFLIQYYNGEERAKGNILERFSAQQFPDLHSELNLSSLELGDSALYFCASSVGTGVGGYTFGSGTRLTVV.

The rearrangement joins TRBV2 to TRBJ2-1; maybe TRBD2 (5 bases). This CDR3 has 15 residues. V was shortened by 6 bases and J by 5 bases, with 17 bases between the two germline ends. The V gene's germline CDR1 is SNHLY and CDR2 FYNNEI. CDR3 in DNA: TGTGCCAGCAGCCGGGATCTGCCCGACAACAATGAGCAGTTCTTC. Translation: CASSRDLPDNNEQFF. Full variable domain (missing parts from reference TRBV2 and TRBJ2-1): EPEVTQTPSHQVTQMGQEVILRCVPISNHLYFYWYRQILGQKVEFLVSFYNNEISEKSEIFDDQFSVERPDGSNFTLKIRSTKLEDSAMYFCASSRDLPDNNEQFFGPGTRLTVL.

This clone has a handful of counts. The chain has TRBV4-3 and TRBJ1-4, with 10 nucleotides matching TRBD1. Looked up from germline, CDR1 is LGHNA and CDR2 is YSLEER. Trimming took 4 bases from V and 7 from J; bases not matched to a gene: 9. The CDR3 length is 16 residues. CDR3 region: CASSPGTGALIEKLFF. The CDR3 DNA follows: TGCGCCAGCAGCCCTGGGACAGGGGCTTTAATTGAAAAACTGTTTTTT.

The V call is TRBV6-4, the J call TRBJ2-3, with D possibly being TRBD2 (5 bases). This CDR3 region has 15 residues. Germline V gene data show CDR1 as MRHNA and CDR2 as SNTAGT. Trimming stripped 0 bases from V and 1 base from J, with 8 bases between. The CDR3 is CASSDSEGGTDTQYF. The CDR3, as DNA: TGTGCCAGCAGTGACTCTGAGGGAGGCACAGATACGCAGTATTTT.

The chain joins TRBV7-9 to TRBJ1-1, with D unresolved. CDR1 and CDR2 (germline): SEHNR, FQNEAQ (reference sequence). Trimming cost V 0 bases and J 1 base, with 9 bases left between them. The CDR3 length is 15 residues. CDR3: CASSLASWGNTEAFF. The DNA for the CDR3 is TGTGCCAGCAGCTTAGCGTCTTGGGGGAACACTGAAGCTTTCTTT.

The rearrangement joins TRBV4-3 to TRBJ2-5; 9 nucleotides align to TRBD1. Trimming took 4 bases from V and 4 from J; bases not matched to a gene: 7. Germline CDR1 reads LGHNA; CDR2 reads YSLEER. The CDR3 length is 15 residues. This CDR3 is CASSRLTGGGETQYF. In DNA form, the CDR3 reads TGCGCCAGCAGCCGATTAACAGGGGGCGGAGAGACCCAGTACTTC.

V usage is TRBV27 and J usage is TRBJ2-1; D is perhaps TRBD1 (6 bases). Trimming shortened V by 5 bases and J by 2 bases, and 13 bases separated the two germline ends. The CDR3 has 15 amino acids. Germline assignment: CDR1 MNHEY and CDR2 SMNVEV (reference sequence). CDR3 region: CASSPPGTPYNEQFF. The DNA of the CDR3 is TGTGCCAGCAGTCCCCCTGGGACACCCTACAATGAGCAGTTCTTC.

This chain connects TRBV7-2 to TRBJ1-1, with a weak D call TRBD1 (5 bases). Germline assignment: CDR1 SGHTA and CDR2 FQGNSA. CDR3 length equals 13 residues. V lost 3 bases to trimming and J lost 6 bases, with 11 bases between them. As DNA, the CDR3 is TGTGCCAGCAGCTTTCAGGGCGCACCTGAAGCTTTCTTT. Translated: CASSFQGAPEAFF.

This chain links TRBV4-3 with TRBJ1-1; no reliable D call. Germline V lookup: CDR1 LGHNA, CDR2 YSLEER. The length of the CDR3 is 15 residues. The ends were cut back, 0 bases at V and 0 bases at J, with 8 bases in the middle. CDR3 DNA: TGCGCCAGCAGCCAAGATCCGGGAATGAACACTGAAGCTTTCTTT. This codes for CASSQDPGMNTEAFF.

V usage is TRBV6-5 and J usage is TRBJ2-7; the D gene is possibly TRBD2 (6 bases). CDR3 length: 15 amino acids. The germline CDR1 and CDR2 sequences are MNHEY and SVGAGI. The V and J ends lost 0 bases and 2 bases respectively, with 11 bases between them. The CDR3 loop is CASSYSVADPYEQYF. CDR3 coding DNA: TGTGCCAGCAGTTACTCAGTAGCGGACCCCTACGAGCAGTACTTC.

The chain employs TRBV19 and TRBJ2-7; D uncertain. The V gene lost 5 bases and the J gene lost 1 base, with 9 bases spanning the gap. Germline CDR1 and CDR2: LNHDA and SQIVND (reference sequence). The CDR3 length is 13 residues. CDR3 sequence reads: CASSLGQSYEQYF. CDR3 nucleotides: TGTGCCAGTAGTCTGGGCCAGTCCTACGAGCAGTACTTC.